The 25 T cell receptor beta chains below were found in one sample sequenced in a study of immune evolution from preneoplasia to lung adenocarcinoma. Measured with immunoSEQ multiplex PCR; TCRdb has only the in-frame clones, and not every one. The sample lists under 7,500 clones, roughly three quarters occurring once. Sequencing was carried out using FFPE minimally invasive lung adenocarcinoma tissue. The receptor set was obtained from a person aged 70 to 80 with lung adenocarcinoma.

The chain has TRBV7-2 and TRBJ2-5; a possible D gene is TRBD1 (6 bases). CDR3 size: 15 residues. The germline CDR1 and CDR2 sequences are SGHTA and FQGNSA. V lost 3 bases and J lost 1, with 12 bases in between. CDR3 region: CASSLDSNSQETQYF. The CDR3, as DNA: TGTGCCAGCAGCTTGGACAGCAACTCCCAAGAGACCCAGTACTTC.

As regards this clone: Since a much larger clone is just one base distant, this may be a read error. This chain connects TRBV7-9 to TRBJ2-5; 7 nucleotides align to TRBD2. The J call is doubtful: the DNA matches TRBJ2-7 better. The germline CDR1 and CDR2 sequences are SEHNR and FQNEAQ (reference sequence). This CDR3 has 14 residues. The DNA of the CDR3 is TGTGCCAGCAGCGAGCGGGATAGCTCCTACGAGCAGTACTTC. Translating it yields CASSERDSSYEQYF.

The chain couples TRBV9 to TRBJ1-2, with a tentative D call TRBD1 (5 bases). Germline V gene data show CDR1 as SGDLS and CDR2 as YYNGEE. V dropped 0 bases and J dropped 3 bases, with 18 bases sitting between them. The CDR3 runs 17 residues. The CDR3 loop is CASSVGGTARGDYGYTF. CDR3 nucleotide sequence: TGTGCCAGCAGCGTAGGCGGGACCGCCCGGGGGGACTATGGCTACACCTTC. The whole variable domain, remainder taken from reference TRBV9 and TRBJ1-2, is DSGVTQTPKHLITATGQRVTLRCSPRSGDLSVYWYQQSLDQGLQFLIQYYNGEERAKGNILERFSAQQFPDLHSELNLSSLELGDSALYFCASSVGGTARGDYGYTFGSGTRLTVV.

The genes are TRBV29-1 and TRBJ2-7; TRBD1 is a possible D gene (5 bases). V was shortened by 6 bases and J by 6 bases, with 15 bases between the two germline ends. The CDR3 contains 12 residues. The V gene's germline CDR1 is SQVTM and CDR2 ANQGSEA. The CDR3: CSVMGLGFEQYF. Here the CDR3 DNA reads TGCAGCGTAATGGGGCTCGGTTTCGAGCAGTACTTC.

V gene TRBV6-5 combines with J gene TRBJ2-7, with 9 bases that match TRBD2. The CDR3 loop spans 14 amino acids. Germline lookup yields CDR1 MNHEY and CDR2 SVGAGI. V trimming: 8 bases; J trimming: 2 bases; junction bases outside the gene matches: 7. In DNA form, the CDR3 reads TGTGCCAGCTCCTTGACTAGCGGCACCTACGAGCAGTACTTC. It yields the protein CASSLTSGTYEQYF.

This chain uses TRBV11-2 with TRBJ2-7; D is unclear. This CDR3 has 13 residues. Trimming cost V 6 bases and J 3 bases, with 12 bases left between them. Germline V gives CDR1 SGHAT, CDR2 FQNNGV. CDR3: CASSRASDYEQYF. The CDR3 DNA reads as TGTGCCAGCAGTCGGGCCTCAGACTACGAGCAGTACTTC.

This chain joins TRBV29-1 and TRBJ1-1; 11 bases map to TRBD1. Losses at the gene ends were 7 bases for V and 5 bases for J; bases not matched to a gene: 6. Germline CDR1 and CDR2: SQVTM and ANQGSEA. This CDR3 is built from 13 residues. CDR3 nucleotide sequence: TGCAGCGGGACAGGGGGCGCGGGAACTGAAGCTTTCTTT. This codes for CSGTGGAGTEAFF.

This clone is medium-sized in the sample. The chain employs TRBV13 and TRBJ1-1; maybe TRBD1 (5 bases). Germline V gene data show CDR1 as PRHDT and CDR2 as FYEKMQ (reference sequence). The CDR3 extends over 15 amino acids. Deletions cut 8 bases from V and 0 bases from J, with 16 bases between. CDR3 in amino acids: CASGQGGAMNTEAFF. CDR3 bases: TGTGCCAGCGGGCAGGGAGGGGCGATGAACACTGAAGCTTTCTTT.

This chain joins TRBV28 and TRBJ1-1; D perhaps matches TRBD1 (6 bases). The CDR3 sequence is 13 residues long. The V gene lost 6 bases and the J gene lost 5 bases, with 13 bases spanning the gap. The V gene's germline CDR1 is MDHEN and CDR2 SYDVKM. The CDR3: CASRNPGDTEAFF. The CDR3 coding sequence is TGTGCCAGCAGAAACCCAGGGGATACTGAAGCTTTCTTT.

The count of this clone is one. The chain combines TRBV9 with TRBJ1-5; D not resolved. Germline-derived CDR1 and CDR2 are SGDLS and YYNGEE. This CDR3 spans 13 amino acids. Trimming left V 0 bases short and J 3 bases short, with 4 bases between. The CDR3 sequence is CASSVGANQPQHF. The CDR3 nucleotides are TGTGCCAGCAGCGTAGGAGCCAATCAGCCCCAGCATTTT. The whole variable domain, filled in from reference TRBV9 and TRBJ1-5, reads DSGVTQTPKHLITATGQRVTLRCSPRSGDLSVYWYQQSLDQGLQFLIQYYNGEERAKGNILERFSAQQFPDLHSELNLSSLELGDSALYFCASSVGANQPQHFGDGTRLSIL.

The rearrangement links TRBV7-2 to TRBJ2-2; 7 nucleotides match TRBD1. The CDR3 has 15 amino acids. After removal of 6 bases from V and 4 bases from J, the junction contained 8 bases not matched to a gene. Germline loops: CDR1 SGHTA, CDR2 FQGNSA. CDR3 bases: TGTGCCAGCAGGTCCCCGGGACAGTTCACCGGGGAGCTGTTTTTT. The encoded protein is CASRSPGQFTGELFF.

The rearrangement uses TRBV11-1 and TRBJ2-7; 12 bases match TRBD2. There are 17 residues in the CDR3. Germline values: CDR1 SGHAT, CDR2 FQDESV (reference sequence). V was pared by 5 bases and J by 5 bases, with 13 bases of the junction left unmatched. CDR3 protein: CASSPSLTSGSYHEQYF. The DNA of the CDR3 is TGTGCCAGCAGCCCATCTTTGACTAGCGGGAGTTACCACGAGCAGTACTTC.

The CDR3 region is CASSPGTSGGDTQYF. The CDR3 nucleotides read TGTGCCAGTAGTCCGGGGACTAGCGGGGGGGATACGCAGTATTTT. The J gene is TRBJ2-3, the V gene TRBV19, with 15 bases lining up with TRBD2. V was pared by 5 bases and J by 6 bases, with 3 bases of the junction left unmatched. The germline CDR1 and CDR2 sequences are LNHDA and SQIVND (reference sequence). This CDR3 has 15 residues.

The chain recombines TRBV27 with TRBJ2-5; 10 bases match TRBD2. CDR3 length: 14 residues. After removal of 6 bases from V and 6 bases from J, the junction contained 7 bases not matched to a gene. Germline lookup yields CDR1 MNHEY and CDR2 SMNVEV (reference sequence). CDR3 bases: TGTGCCAGCAGACCCGGACTAGCGGTAAAGACCCAGTACTTC. Protein: CASRPGLAVKTQYF.

This clone was seen once. The gene calls are TRBV11-3 and TRBJ2-2; 7 nucleotides line up with TRBD2. CDR1 SGHNT and CDR2 YENEEA come from the germline V gene. V lost 5 bases to trimming and J lost 4 bases; unmatched junction nucleotides: 10. There are 16 residues in the CDR3. DNA of the CDR3: TGTGCCAGCAGCCCGATGTGGGGCGGGAGCACCGGGGAGCTGTTTTTT. Protein product: CASSPMWGGSTGELFF.

The V and J genes are TRBV9 and TRBJ1-1, with 8 bases identical to TRBD1. J was trimmed by 5 bases and V by 0 bases; bases with no gene match: 9. CDR3 size: 16 residues. Germline V gives CDR1 SGDLS, CDR2 YYNGEE. The CDR3 spells CASSVDGRGLMTEAFF. The CDR3 DNA reads as TGTGCCAGCAGCGTAGACGGCAGGGGGCTGATGACTGAAGCTTTCTTT.

This chain joins TRBV30 and TRBJ2-7; D unclear. V was trimmed by 5 bases and J by 9 bases, leaving 11 bases between them. The germline gives CDR1 GTSNPN, CDR2 SVGIG (reference sequence). The CDR3 has 10 residues. CDR3 residues: CAWGPVGQYF. The CDR3 coding sequence is TGTGCCTGGGGACCCGTGGGGCAGTACTTC.

This clone was counted between two and nine times. V and J are TRBV25-1 and TRBJ1-5, with D uncertain. V shed 1 base and J shed 0 bases, with 10 bases lying between them. The germline V gene encodes CDR1 MGHDK and CDR2 SYGVNS. The CDR3 runs 16 residues. CDR3 DNA: TGTGCCAGCAGTGAATCTGGGCCAGGTAGCAATCAGCCCCAGCATTTT. It codes for CASSESGPGSNQPQHF.

The chain employs TRBV29-1 and TRBJ2-7; D is possibly TRBD2 (5 bases). The CDR3 totals 12 residues. V lost 4 bases and J 5 bases, leaving 12 bases between the germline ends. From germline, CDR1 is SQVTM and CDR2 ANQGSEA. The CDR3 DNA follows: TGCAGCGTTGGACGGGGTGGAGACGAGCAGTACTTC. Its translation is CSVGRGGDEQYF.

The chain carries TRBV11-3 and TRBJ1-1; 8 positions match TRBD1. CDR1 and CDR2 (germline): SGHNT, YENEEA. Trimming removed 6 bases from V and 4 bases from J; junction bases left unmatched: 7. This CDR3 is 14 amino acids long. CDR3 protein: CASSPGGGGTEAFF. The CDR3 bases are TGTGCCAGCAGTCCAGGGGGCGGTGGCACTGAAGCTTTCTTT.

This clone was counted a few times. This chain links TRBV2 with TRBJ1-5; 7 nucleotides match TRBD1. The CDR3 runs to 15 residues. Per the germline V gene, CDR1 is SNHLY and CDR2 is FYNNEI. The trim removed 2 bases at V and 2 bases at J, leaving 3 bases unmatched. CDR3 region: CASSERGTGNQPQHF. The CDR3 coding sequence is TGTGCCAGCAGTGAAAGGGGGACAGGCAATCAGCCCCAGCATTTT.

The chain combines TRBV6-6 with TRBJ2-1, with D maybe TRBD1 (5 bases). Germline CDR1 reads MNHNY; CDR2 reads SVGAGI (reference sequence). Trimming shortened V by 6 bases and J by 8 bases, and 14 bases separated the two germline ends. This CDR3 contains 13 residues. For the CDR3, the DNA is TGTGCCAGCAGCAGGGATTCTTGGTATGAGCAGTTCTTC. Translated: CASSRDSWYEQFF.

The CDR3 region has the DNA TGTGCCAGCAGCTTCGCACAGGGGGCTAACTATGGCTACACCTTC. It encodes CASSFAQGANYGYTF. The gene calls are TRBV5-6 and TRBJ1-2, with TRBD1 matching over 8 bases. Trimming cost V 2 bases and J 0 bases; bases outside gene matches: 3. CDR3 length: 15 amino acids. CDR1 SGHDT and CDR2 YYEEEE come from the germline V gene.

This chain links TRBV2 with TRBJ2-2, with no clear D. The CDR3 runs to 14 residues. Germline V lookup: CDR1 SNHLY, CDR2 FYNNEI. The germline V and J ends were trimmed by 7 bases and 8 bases, with 17 bases remaining between them. The CDR3: CASTPLDPRGELFF. The CDR3 nucleotides read TGTGCCAGCACCCCACTTGACCCTCGAGGGGAGCTGTTTTTT.

J is TRBJ1-5 and V is TRBV19; a weak D match, TRBD1 (5 bases). CDR3 length equals 14 residues. Between the trimmed V and J ends, which lost 5 bases and 2 bases, there was a span of 10 bases. Germline loops: CDR1 LNHDA, CDR2 SQIVND (reference sequence). The CDR3 loop is CASSGGGGNQPQHF. In DNA, the CDR3 is TGTGCCAGTAGTGGGGGAGGCGGCAATCAGCCCCAGCATTTT.